This T cell receptor beta chain comes out of a study of vaccination effects on CD4 cells after COVID-19. Study-wide results and caveats: Long after vaccination, the clones induced by infection and by vaccine shrank markedly in size.

As to this clone: What it recognizes is unknown.

The CDR3 spans 17 residues. The germline V gene encodes CDR1 SNHLY and CDR2 FYNNEI. The germline V and J ends were trimmed by 2 bases and 4 bases, with 20 bases remaining between them. Before sequencing, viral peptide pools were used by the ViraFEST assay to expand antigen-specific CD4+ T cells. Between days 9 and 11 of culture, CD4+ T cells were separated out. Each participant was administered two doses of either the BNT162b2 or the mRNA-1273 vaccine. Previously uninfected by SARS-CoV-2, the vaccine recipients also showed negative nucleocapsid antibodies. Some 2 million PBMC were placed in each well, which was supplemented with approximately 10 IU/ml IL-2 and about 10 ug/ml peptides. Half-medium changes using IL-2 medium occurred on days 3 and 7. TCRdb's copy holds only in-frame clones and misses some; the assay was immunoSEQ multiplex PCR. Of roughly 59,000 clones in the sample, about 73% were seen once.

Specimen: CD4+ T cells from PBMCs cultured with HCoV-OC43 spike peptides, collected after COVID-19 vaccination. Subset: HCoV-OC43 spike overlapping peptide pool stimulation. The TCR sequence derives from a human donor who received a COVID-19 vaccine. This chain uses TRBV2 with TRBJ1-2; no clear D. The CDR3 sequence: CASSELGDTAKVYGYTF. CDR3 in DNA: TGTGCCAGCAGTGAATTGGGAGACACAGCAAAGGTCTATGGCTACACCTTC.